The sequence of this T cell receptor (beta chain) was determined in a study of blood T cells in healthy people across ages. About the study: Using template switching, researchers captured about one barcoded beta molecule for each two T cells.

The CDR3 length is 14 residues. Germline V gives CDR1 MNHEY, CDR2 SVGAGI. Trimming took off 6 bases at V and 1 base at J, with 12 bases between the two ends. For the second PCR, which ran for roughly 7 to 11 cycles, a sample-barcoded 5' primer and a J-beta primer mix were used. TCRdb processed the 5' RACE reads anew with MiXCR; each CDR3 protein has one entry. The table has about 800,000 distinct CDR3 sequences, approximately 25% seen once. Separately, the same data were catalogued under a study of T cells of mothers and their children.

The J gene is TRBJ2-5, the V gene TRBV6-5; the D call may be TRBD1 or TRBD2 (5 bases each). The receptor comes from a boy aged 5-17 years in good health. Sequencing was carried out using blood. Here the CDR3 DNA reads TGTGCCAGCAGAAACGGGGCGCTCCAAGAGACCCAGTACTTC. Translated, it gives CASRNGALQETQYF.